Presented here are 3 T cell receptor beta chains from one specimen sequenced in a study of T cell responses to AZD1222 COVID-19 vaccine. Repertoires were generated with immunoSEQ multiplex PCR, while TCRdb's copy carries only in-frame clones and drops some. Counted here are about 140,000 clones, under 90% occurring once; the ten biggest clones make up approximately 1.6%. The sequencing here drew on peripheral blood, taken 28 days after the second AZD1222 dose. Every receptor here comes from an adult who received the AZD1222 COVID-19 vaccine.

V usage is TRBV19 and J usage is TRBJ1-5, with D unclear. This CDR3 has 15 residues. Germline V gives CDR1 LNHDA, CDR2 SQIVND (reference sequence). The V end lost 3 bases, the J end lost 2 bases, and 11 bases lay between the germline ends. In DNA form, the CDR3 reads TGTGCCAGTAGTATTTCGGCTAGGGGCAATCAGCCCCAGCATTTT. As protein: CASSISARGNQPQHF.

The CDR3 region is CATSDSGSGANVLTF. CDR3 nucleotides: TGTGCCACCAGTGATTCTGGGAGCGGGGCCAACGTCCTGACTTTC. This chain uses TRBV24-1 with TRBJ2-6, with D possibly matching TRBD2 (5 bases). CDR1 is KGHDR, CDR2 SFDVKD, per germline. The CDR3 loop spans 15 amino acids. Trimming left V 2 bases short and J 4 bases short, with 8 bases between.

The chain carries TRBV20-1 and TRBJ1-1; maybe TRBD1 (6 bases). Trimming took off 3 bases at V and 3 bases at J, with 8 bases between the two ends. CDR1 is DFQATT, CDR2 SNEGSKA, per germline (reference sequence). There are 12 residues in the CDR3. In DNA form, the CDR3 reads TGCAGTGCTAGTTCAGGGGACACTGAAGCTTTCTTT. Protein sequence: CSASSGDTEAFF.